This T cell receptor (beta chain) was profiled in a study of T cells after posttransplantation cyclophosphamide. Study-wide points: Blood and skin or GI T cell repertoires showed limited TRB overlap.

Germline V gives CDR1 SGHDT, CDR2 YYEEEE. There are 17 residues in the CDR3. Germline trimming cut 1 base from V and 4 bases from J; bases unmatched to any gene: 10. A marrow graft followed busulfan-fludarabine conditioning, with cyclophosphamide on days +3 and +4. Profiling relied on immunoSEQ multiplex PCR, and the TCRdb table lists in-frame clones only, not all of them. The repertoire holds 7,500 to 10,000 clones, with around 83% as singletons. As concerns this clone: Its antigen remains unidentified.

The chain links TRBV5-6 to TRBJ2-5, with TRBD2 matching over 10 bases. Material: PBMCs, obtained 1,800 to 2,000 days after a stem cell transplant with posttransplant cyclophosphamide. The TCR was taken from a female patient in her 40s who received an allogeneic stem cell transplant from a related donor, was CMV-positive, and had no GVHD. T cells may partly derive from the graft donor. The CDR3 region is CASSLIFLAGVGETQYF. Written as DNA, the CDR3 is TGTGCCAGCAGCTTGATTTTCCTAGCGGGGGTAGGAGAGACCCAGTACTTC.